The present entry profiles one T cell receptor (beta chain) with its context. This clone was detected only a few times. What this receptor recognizes is not known. No qualities accompany the bases; no much larger clone lies one base away. The cohort consisted of 600 to 750 healthy bone marrow donors. All cohort members were sampled while nominally healthy, although unrecorded immune exposures were likely present. The donor was CMV seronegative and belonged to the group of 350 to 400 seronegative cohort members. A peripheral blood sample was collected from each donor, and TCR beta sequencing was performed on peripheral blood mononuclear cells. The Qiagen DNeasy Blood Extraction Kit was used to extract genomic DNA from the blood cell samples. These data are taken from a study of cytomegalovirus exposure and HLA in healthy donors (TCRdb year 2017). As for the study more broadly: An earlier analysis of approximately 640 of the donors reported 250 to 300 Gb of sequence data and 117 million unique TCR beta sequences from 150 million to 200 million T cells. An early release that covered roughly 600 HLA-typed donors contained approximately 300 gigabases of sequencing data and 65 million to 100 million unique TCR sequences. The genetic ancestry cluster associated with self-reported Caucasian donors included 81% of the 398 genotyped donors. The study aimed to test whether signatures of past pathogen exposure could be identified by cataloging public T cell receptors. The study profiled the T cell repertoires of some 610 subjects by immunosequencing and related them to cytomegalovirus serostatus. Besides the first cohort of 666 subjects, a separate validation cohort made up of 120 different subjects was used. To predict cytomegalovirus infection status, the study combined high-throughput TCR immunosequencing, statistical association of individual TCRs with disease status, and machine learning. A later analysis re-examined previously published TCR beta repertoires from 500 to 700 donors and added high-resolution HLA genotyping to investigate patterns of TCR occurrence. Rather than using new phenotypic data, the later analysis identified candidate immune exposures from TCR beta sequences and from how often those sequences occurred across donors. An earlier analysis of fewer than 700 of the donors applied high-throughput TCR beta sequencing to assess whether each TCR beta V gene segment acted as functional or pseudogenic. Donor age, sex, ethnicity and CMV serostatus were compiled together with the repertoire data. A later genetic analysis used genome-wide SNP genotypes for about 60% of the roughly 700 donors, treating that subset as a discovery cohort. Every discovery cohort repertoire had been produced on one sequencing platform. HLA typing covered class I and class II loci at four-digit resolution. The number of donors typed differed by locus, with 629-630 for A, B, C, DRB1 and DQB1, 522 for DQA1, about 610 for DPA1, and 450 to 480 for DPB1. Roughly 5 DR-DQ haplotypes were handled as single units for association and clustering, since linkage in the cohort was strong. Across 300 to 400 genotyped donors of the cohort, an average of approximately 240,000 unique TCR beta nucleotide sequences per donor were sequenced, and around 20% of those sequences were non-productive.

According to the germline V gene, CDR1 reads SNHLY and CDR2 reads FYNNEI. Its CDR3 holds 13 amino acids, cysteine through phenylalanine. Left in the record is the CDR3 DNA by itself, 39 bases read in frame from the first base. V loses 6 bases, J loses 3 bases, and the germline ends lie 9 bases apart. The research as a whole found: In a later analysis, some 17,000 TCR beta sequences were associated with specific HLA alleles at a false discovery rate of 0.05. In an earlier analysis of some 500 of the donors, most TCR beta V segments appeared in productive rearrangements about 87% or about 30% of the time, broadly matching IMGT annotations. Strong co-occurrence of HLA alleles, especially DR and DQ, made assigning TCR associations to individual alleles difficult. In a later genetic analysis, a missense DCLRE1C variant was associated with V-gene and J-gene trimming of TCR beta chains, and the association was replicated in an independent cohort. A cluster of highly shared sequence variants was judged likely to be a technical artifact of the sequencing pipeline. Three of the identified cytomegalovirus-associated TCR beta chains were confirmed in vitro to be specific for cytomegalovirus antigens. Because HLA typing was missing for some donors at each locus, association tests included only the typed subset. The presence/absence analyses assumed that sequencing depth was roughly uniform across donors, and that assumption may not be true. The authors suggested that the approach could potentially be extended to other disease states and immunological phenotypes. A later analysis found that HLA-associated TCR beta chains were more clonally expanded and had lower generation probabilities than equally common non-associated chains. A further reported finding was that TCR beta sequences accurately predicted the HLA-A and HLA-B alleles for most subjects in the first cohort. Across donors, most TCR sequences were observed very rarely, whereas some public TCRs were present in many individuals. According to a later analysis, most CMV-associated TCR beta chains appeared to be HLA-restricted, and the HLA associations seemed to be driven largely by CMV exposure. In a later analysis, several top co-occurrence clusters were reported to appear linked to parvovirus B19, influenza, CMV and Epstein-Barr virus. Some IMGT-functional V segments, including TRBV6-2 and TRBV6-3, could not be told apart with the 87-base-pair reads, so those segments were excluded. In a later analysis, TCR association rates were found to vary across HLA loci, with the most associated TCRs seen for DRB1 alleles and the fewest for HLA-C alleles. CMV serostatus was the only immune exposure information available for the cohort. Compared with the approximately 670-donor mean, donors in an Asian-associated ancestry cluster had fewer N-insertions in productive TCRs, according to a later genetic analysis. The classifier was reported to diagnose cytomegalovirus status with high specificity and sensitivity in both the original cohort and the validation cohort. This cohort had only TCR beta chains sequenced, and the lack of alpha or paired-chain data limited which features could be detected. In the study, approximately 160 TCR beta chains were listed as associated with cytomegalovirus. Because counts were too low, around 18 rarely observed V segments, including chromosome 9 orphons, were left out of the earlier analysis of a few hundred of the donors. Correlated functional status among segregating V segments might be attributable to linkage disequilibrium, but an unknown experimental factor could not be ruled out.

The library was generated by the immunoSEQ multiplex PCR assay. The multiplex PCR relied on a mix of 60 forward primers for TCR Vbeta segments and 13 reverse primers for TCR Jbeta segments. Amplification of the CDR3 region of rearranged TCR beta genes was performed with a multiplex PCR assay on genomic DNA. The amplified TCR beta libraries were sequenced on the Illumina HiSeq System as 87-base-pair reads. The source study handled its data this way. In a later analysis, about 80 million unique TCR beta chains were counted across the 666 repertoires, and roughly 10 million of these chains were shared by at least two donors. A nearest-neighbor algorithm error-corrected the raw reads and collapsed the reads into unique sequences, merging closely related sequences to remove PCR and sequencing errors. CDR3 sequences were aligned to IMGT reference sequences to assign V, D and J gene segments. For a sequence to be retained, at least a six-nucleotide match to both a V gene segment and a J gene segment was required. Rearrangements were classified as productive when the CDR3 lacked stop codons and remained in frame with V and J, and all other rearrangements were classified as non-productive. CDR3 was defined according to IMGT convention as the region running from the second conserved V-encoded cysteine to the conserved J-encoded phenylalanine. In an earlier analysis of around 640 of the donors, sequences lacking an unambiguous match to a single V gene segment were excluded. In an earlier analysis of 587 of the donors, V segments were called functional above 56.7% productive rearrangements and were called segregating when the between-donor standard deviation exceeded 5%. A statistical classification framework was developed to diagnose cytomegalovirus status using the catalog of TCR beta chain sequences. A later analysis assigned V and J genes by comparing TCR nucleotide sequences with IMGT/GENE-DB human TR gene sequences. In a later analysis, CDR3 sequences and most-parsimonious VDJ recombination scenarios were assigned using the TCRdist pipeline. In a later analysis, each TCR beta chain was defined by its CDR3 amino acid sequence together with its V-gene family, and reads lacking a unique V-gene family were excluded. To address suspected cross-contamination and a sequencing artifact, a later analysis removed over 500 highly shared, low-generation-probability nucleotide sequences. In a later analysis, a clonal expansion index for each public chain was calculated from normalized within-repertoire ranks of inferred template counts. In a later analysis, generation probabilities were computed using a VDJ recombination model fitted to out-of-frame rearrangements, and the results were checked against IGoR. In a later analysis, TCR-TCR, TCR-HLA and TCR-CMV co-occurrence was scored with hypergeometric tests, and a repertoire-size bias correction was applied to TCR pairs. In a later analysis, false discovery rates were estimated by permuting HLA or CMV assignments 20 times. A later analysis grouped co-occurring TCRs with DBSCAN, adding TCRdist sequence similarity when clustering within HLA-allele-positive subsets. Co-occurrence clustering excluded repertoires with fewer than 30,000 or more than 120,000 public chains, plus five with anomalous nucleotide sharing. TCRdb took this table from immuneACCESS and kept in-frame rearrangements with V and J called. Such tables lack part of the clones; where checked against another copy, unresolved V genes explain under half of the gap, and the rest is unexplained. The DNA gave D and trimming, while V, J and clone size come from that table. For this sample there are over 65,000 clones; approximately 80% appear just once. Roughly 2.9% of the sample belongs to the ten largest clones.

Sequencing input: PBMCs. The V gene is TRBV2 and the J gene is TRBJ1-3, with the D gene uncertain. This sequence was found in a woman aged 30 to 39 in good health and CMV-seronegative. CDR3 sequence: CASSRDFGNTIYF. The nucleotide sequence reads as follows: TGTGCCAGCAGCCGGGATTTTGGAAACACCATATATTTT.